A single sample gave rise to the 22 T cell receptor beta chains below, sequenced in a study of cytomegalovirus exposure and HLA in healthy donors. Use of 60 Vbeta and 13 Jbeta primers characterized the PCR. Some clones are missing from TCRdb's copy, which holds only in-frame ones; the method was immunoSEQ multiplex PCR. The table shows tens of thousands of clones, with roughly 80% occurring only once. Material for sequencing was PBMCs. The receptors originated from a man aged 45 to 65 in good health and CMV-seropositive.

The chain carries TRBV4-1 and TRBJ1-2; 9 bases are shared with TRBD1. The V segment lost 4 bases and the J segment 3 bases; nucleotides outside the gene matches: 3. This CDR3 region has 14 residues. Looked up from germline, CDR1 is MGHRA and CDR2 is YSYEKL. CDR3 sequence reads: CASSRGDRDYGYTF. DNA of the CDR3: TGCGCCAGCAGCCGTGGGGACAGGGACTATGGCTACACCTTC.

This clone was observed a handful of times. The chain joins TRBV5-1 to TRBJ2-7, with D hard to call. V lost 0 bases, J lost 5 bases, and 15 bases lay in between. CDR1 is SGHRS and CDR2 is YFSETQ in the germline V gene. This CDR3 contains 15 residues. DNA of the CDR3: TGCGCCAGCAGCTTGGATCAAGATCGACTCCACGAGCAGTACTTC. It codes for CASSLDQDRLHEQYF.

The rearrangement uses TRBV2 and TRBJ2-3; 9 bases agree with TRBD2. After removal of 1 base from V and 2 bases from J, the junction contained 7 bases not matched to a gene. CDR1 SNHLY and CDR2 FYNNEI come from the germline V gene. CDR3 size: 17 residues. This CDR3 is CASSEEVAGDFTDTQYF. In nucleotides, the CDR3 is TGTGCCAGCAGTGAAGAGGTAGCGGGAGATTTCACAGATACGCAGTATTTT.

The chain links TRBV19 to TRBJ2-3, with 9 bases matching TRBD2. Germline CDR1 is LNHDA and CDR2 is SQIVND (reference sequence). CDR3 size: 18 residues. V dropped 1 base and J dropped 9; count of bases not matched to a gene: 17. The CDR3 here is CASSIALAGSGAPRTQYF. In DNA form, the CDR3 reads TGTGCCAGTAGTATAGCTCTAGCGGGATCGGGGGCACCGAGGACGCAGTATTTT.

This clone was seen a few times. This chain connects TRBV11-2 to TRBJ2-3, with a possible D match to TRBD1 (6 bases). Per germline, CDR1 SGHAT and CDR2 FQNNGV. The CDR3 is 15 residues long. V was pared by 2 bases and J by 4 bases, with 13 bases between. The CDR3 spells CASSLRGSSSDTQYF. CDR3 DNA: TGTGCCAGCAGCTTAAGGGGGAGTTCGTCAGATACGCAGTATTTT.

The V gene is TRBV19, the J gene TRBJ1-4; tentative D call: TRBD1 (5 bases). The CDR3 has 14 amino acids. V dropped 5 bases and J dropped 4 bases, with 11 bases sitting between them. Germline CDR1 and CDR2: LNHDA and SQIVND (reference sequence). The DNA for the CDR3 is TGTGCCAGTAGTTCCAGACAGATTAATGAAAAACTGTTTTTT. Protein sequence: CASSSRQINEKLFF.

The CDR3 coding sequence is TGTGCCAGCAGCTTAGCGCTGGCCCGCGGAACGATCGAGCAGTACTTC. Residues: CASSLALARGTIEQYF. The V call is TRBV7-2, the J call TRBJ2-7; D call uncertain. V lost 0 bases and J 6 bases, leaving 18 bases between the germline ends. Germline lookup yields CDR1 SGHTA and CDR2 FQGNSA. The CDR3 covers 16 residues.

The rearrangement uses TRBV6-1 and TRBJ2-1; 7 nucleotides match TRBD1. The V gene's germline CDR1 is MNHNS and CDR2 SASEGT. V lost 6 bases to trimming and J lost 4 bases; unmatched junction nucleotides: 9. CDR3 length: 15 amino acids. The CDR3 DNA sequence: TGTGCCAGCAGAATAGAGGGGGCAGGATACAATGAGCAGTTCTTC. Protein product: CASRIEGAGYNEQFF.

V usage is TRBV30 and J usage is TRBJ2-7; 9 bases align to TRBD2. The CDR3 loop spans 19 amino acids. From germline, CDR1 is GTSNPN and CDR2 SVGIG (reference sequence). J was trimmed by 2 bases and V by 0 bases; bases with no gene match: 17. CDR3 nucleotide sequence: TGTGCCTGGAGTGTATTTCTAGGCGGGAGGGCCATTGTAACCTACGAGCAGTACTTC. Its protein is CAWSVFLGGRAIVTYEQYF.

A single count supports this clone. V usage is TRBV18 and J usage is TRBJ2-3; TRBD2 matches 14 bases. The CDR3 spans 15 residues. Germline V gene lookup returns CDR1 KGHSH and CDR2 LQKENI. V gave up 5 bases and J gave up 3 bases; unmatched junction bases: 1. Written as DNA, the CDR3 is TGTGCCAGCTCAGGGACTAGCGGGAGAACAGATACGCAGTATTTT. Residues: CASSGTSGRTDTQYF.

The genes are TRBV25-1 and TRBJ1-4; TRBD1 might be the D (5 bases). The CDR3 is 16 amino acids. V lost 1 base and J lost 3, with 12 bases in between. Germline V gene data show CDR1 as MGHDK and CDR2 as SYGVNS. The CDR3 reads CASSESGVAANEKLFF. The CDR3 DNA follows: TGTGCCAGCAGTGAATCGGGGGTGGCGGCTAATGAAAAACTGTTTTTT.

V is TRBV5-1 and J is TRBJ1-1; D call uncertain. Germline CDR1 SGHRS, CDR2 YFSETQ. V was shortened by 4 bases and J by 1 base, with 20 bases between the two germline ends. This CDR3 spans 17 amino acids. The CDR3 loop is CASSDRARGGWNTEAFF. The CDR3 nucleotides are TGCGCCAGCAGCGATAGGGCTCGGGGAGGTTGGAACACTGAAGCTTTCTTT. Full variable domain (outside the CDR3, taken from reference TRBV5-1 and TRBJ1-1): KAGVTQTPRYLIKTRGQQVTLSCSPISGHRSVSWYQQTPGQGLQFLFEYFSETQRNKGNFPGRFSGRQFSNSRSEMNVSTLELGDSALYLCASSDRARGGWNTEAFFGQGTRLTVV.

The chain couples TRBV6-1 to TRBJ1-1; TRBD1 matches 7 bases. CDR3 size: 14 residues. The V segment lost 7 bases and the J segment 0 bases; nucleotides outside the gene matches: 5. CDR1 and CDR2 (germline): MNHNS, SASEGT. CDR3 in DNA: TGTGCCAGCACTCAAGGGACAGTGAACACTGAAGCTTTCTTT. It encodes CASTQGTVNTEAFF.

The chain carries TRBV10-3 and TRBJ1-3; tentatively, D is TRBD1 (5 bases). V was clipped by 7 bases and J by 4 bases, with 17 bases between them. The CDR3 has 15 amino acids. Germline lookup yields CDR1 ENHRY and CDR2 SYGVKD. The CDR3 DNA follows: TGTGCCATCACCGCCATGAAGGGGCCCGGAAACACCATATATTTT. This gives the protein CAITAMKGPGNTIYF.

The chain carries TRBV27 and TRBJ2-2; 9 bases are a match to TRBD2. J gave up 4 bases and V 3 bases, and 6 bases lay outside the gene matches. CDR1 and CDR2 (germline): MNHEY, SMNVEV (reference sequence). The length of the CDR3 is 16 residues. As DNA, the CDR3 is TGTGCCAGCAGTTTCTGGCTAGCGGGATTCACCGGGGAGCTGTTTTTT. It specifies CASSFWLAGFTGELFF.

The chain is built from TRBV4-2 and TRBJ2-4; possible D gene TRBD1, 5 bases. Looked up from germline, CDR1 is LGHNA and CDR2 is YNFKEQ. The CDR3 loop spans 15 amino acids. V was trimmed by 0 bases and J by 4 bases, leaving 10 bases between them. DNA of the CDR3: TGTGCCAGCAGCCAAGATTTTGCAGGGAAAAACATTCAGTACTTC. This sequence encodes CASSQDFAGKNIQYF.

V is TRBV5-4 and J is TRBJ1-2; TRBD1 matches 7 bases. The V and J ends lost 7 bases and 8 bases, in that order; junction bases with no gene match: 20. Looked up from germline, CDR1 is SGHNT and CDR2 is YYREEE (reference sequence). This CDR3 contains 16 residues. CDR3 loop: CASGISPTPGGSGYTF. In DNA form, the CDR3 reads TGTGCCAGCGGAATTTCCCCCACTCCAGGGGGTAGCGGCTACACCTTC.

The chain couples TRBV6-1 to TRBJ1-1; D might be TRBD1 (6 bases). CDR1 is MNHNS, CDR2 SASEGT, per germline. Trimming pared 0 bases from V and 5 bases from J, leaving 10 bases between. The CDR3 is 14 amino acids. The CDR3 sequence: CASSEAHRATEAFF. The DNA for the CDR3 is TGTGCCAGCAGTGAAGCTCACAGGGCTACTGAAGCTTTCTTT.

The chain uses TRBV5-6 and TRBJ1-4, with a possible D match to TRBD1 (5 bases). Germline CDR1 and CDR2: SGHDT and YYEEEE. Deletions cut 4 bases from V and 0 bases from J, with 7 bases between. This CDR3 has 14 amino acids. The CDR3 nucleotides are TGTGCCAGCAGCCCAGGGCCAACTAATGAAAAACTGTTTTTT. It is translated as CASSPGPTNEKLFF.

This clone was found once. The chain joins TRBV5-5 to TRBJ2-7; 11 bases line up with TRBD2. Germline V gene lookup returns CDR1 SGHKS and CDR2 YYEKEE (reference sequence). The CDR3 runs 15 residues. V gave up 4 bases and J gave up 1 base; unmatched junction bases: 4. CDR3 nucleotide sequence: TGTGCCAGCAGCCTGGGACTAGCGGAATCCTACGAGCAGTACTTC. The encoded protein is CASSLGLAESYEQYF.

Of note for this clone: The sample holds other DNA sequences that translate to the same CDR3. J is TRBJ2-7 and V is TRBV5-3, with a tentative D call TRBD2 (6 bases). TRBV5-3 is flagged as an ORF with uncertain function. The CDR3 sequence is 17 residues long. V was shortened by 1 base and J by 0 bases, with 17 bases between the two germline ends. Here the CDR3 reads CARSLWGGAGGSYEQYF. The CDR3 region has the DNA TGTGCCAGAAGCTTGTGGGGAGGAGCAGGAGGCTCCTACGAGCAGTACTTC.

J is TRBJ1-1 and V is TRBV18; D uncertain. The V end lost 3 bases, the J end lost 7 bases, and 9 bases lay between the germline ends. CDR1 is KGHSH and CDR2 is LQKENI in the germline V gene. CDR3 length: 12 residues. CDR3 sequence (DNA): TGTGCCAGCTCACCTGGAGGTATTGAAGCTTTCTTT. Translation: CASSPGGIEAFF.